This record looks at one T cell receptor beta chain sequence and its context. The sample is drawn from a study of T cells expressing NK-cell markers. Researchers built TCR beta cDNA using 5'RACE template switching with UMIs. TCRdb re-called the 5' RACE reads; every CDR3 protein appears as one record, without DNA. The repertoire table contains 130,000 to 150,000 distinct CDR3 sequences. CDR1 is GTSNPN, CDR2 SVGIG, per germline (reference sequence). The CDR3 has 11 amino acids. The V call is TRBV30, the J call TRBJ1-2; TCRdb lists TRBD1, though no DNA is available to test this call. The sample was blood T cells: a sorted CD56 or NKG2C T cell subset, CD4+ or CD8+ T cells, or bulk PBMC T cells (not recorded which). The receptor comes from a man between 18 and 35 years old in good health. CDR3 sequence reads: CAWRTGGGYTF. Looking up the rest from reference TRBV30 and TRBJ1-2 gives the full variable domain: SQTIHQWPATLVQPVGSPLSLECTVEGTSNPNLYWYRQAAGRGLQLLFYSVGIGQISSEVPQNLSASRPQDRQFILSSKKLLLSDSGFYLCAWRTGGGYTFGSGTRLTVV.